Listed below are T cell receptor beta chains from one sample, sequenced in a study of cytomegalovirus exposure and HLA in healthy donors. Some clones are missing from TCRdb's copy, which holds only in-frame ones; the method was immunoSEQ multiplex PCR. Recorded for this sample: about 170,000 clones. The sample taken for sequencing was PBMCs. Every receptor here comes from a woman aged 18-29 years in good health and CMV-seropositive. CDR3s include the opening cysteine and the closing phenylalanine or tryptophan. Each record gives: CDR3 protein, CDR3 DNA, V gene, J gene, D gene. The D gene is left open where the match is weak.

CDR3: CAIRSLVDYGYTF; DNA: TGTGCCATCAGGTCCCTTGTAGACTATGGCTACACCTTC; V: TRBV10-3; J: TRBJ1-2; D: -
CDR3: CASSSTSGATNEQFF; DNA: TGTGCCAGCAGCTCGACTAGCGGGGCCACCAATGAGCAGTTCTTC; V: TRBV7-3; J: TRBJ2-1; D: TRBD2
CDR3: CASSYPRDSHSYEQYF; DNA: TGTGCCAGCAGTTACCCCCGGGACAGCCACTCCTACGAGCAGTACTTC; V: TRBV6-5; J: TRBJ2-7; D: TRBD1
CDR3: CASSSRIGDTGELFF; DNA: TGTGCCAGCAGCAGTAGGATCGGGGACACCGGGGAGCTGTTTTTT; V: TRBV6-4; J: TRBJ2-2; D: -
CDR3: CSVSRGRPSYNEQFF; DNA: TGCAGCGTTTCCCGGGGGAGGCCGTCCTACAATGAGCAGTTCTTC; V: TRBV29-1; J: TRBJ2-1; D: -
CDR3: CASSLALGDLRGTQYF; DNA: TGTGCCAGCAGCTTAGCTTTGGGGGACTTACGAGGGACCCAGTACTTC; V: TRBV7-6; J: TRBJ2-5; D: -
CDR3: CASGLQGNYEQYF; DNA: TGTGCTAGTGGTTTGCAGGGGAACTACGAGCAGTACTTC; V: TRBV12-5; J: TRBJ2-7; D: -
CDR3: CASSYGLAGEEQETQYF; DNA: TGCGCCAGCAGCTACGGACTAGCGGGAGAGGAACAAGAGACCCAGTACTTC; V: TRBV5-1; J: TRBJ2-5; D: TRBD2
CDR3: CASSSGAGGFETQYF; DNA: TGTGCCAGCAGCTCAGGAGCGGGGGGTTTTGAGACCCAGTACTTC; V: TRBV7-2; J: TRBJ2-5; D: TRBD2
CDR3: CASQFSIGYEQYF; DNA: TGTGCCAGCCAGTTTTCAATTGGCTACGAGCAGTACTTC; V: TRBV27; J: TRBJ2-7; D: -
CDR3: CASAPGGGSYEQYF; DNA: TGTGCCAGCGCCCCGGGAGGAGGGTCCTACGAGCAGTACTTC; V: TRBV27; J: TRBJ2-7; D: TRBD2
CDR3: CASSERDSPPTNEKLFF; DNA: TGTGCCAGCAGTGAGAGGGACAGTCCCCCAACTAATGAAAAACTGTTTTTT; V: TRBV6-1; J: TRBJ1-4; D: TRBD1
CDR3: CASSRDTDEAFF; DNA: TGCGCCAGCAGCCGGGACACCGACGAAGCTTTCTTT; V: TRBV5-1; J: TRBJ1-1; D: -
CDR3: CASSLVGQDYGYTF; DNA: TGCGCCAGCAGCTTGGTCGGACAAGACTATGGCTACACCTTC; V: TRBV5-1; J: TRBJ1-2; D: -
CDR3: CASSLDRGIMNTEAFF; DNA: TGTGCCAGCAGCTTGGACAGGGGGATTATGAACACTGAAGCTTTCTTT; V: TRBV7-9; J: TRBJ1-1; D: TRBD1
CDR3: CASSVTSGTGELFF; DNA: TGTGCCAGCAGTGTTACTAGCGGAACCGGGGAGCTGTTTTTT; V: TRBV2; J: TRBJ2-2; D: TRBD2
CDR3: CASSLVSRGNQPQHF; DNA: TGTGCCAGCAGTTTAGTCTCCCGAGGCAATCAGCCCCAGCATTTT; V: TRBV27; J: TRBJ1-5; D: -
CDR3: CASSFTPTGVNTEAFF; DNA: TGTGCCAGCAGCTTCACCCCAACGGGGGTGAACACTGAAGCTTTCTTT; V: TRBV11-1; J: TRBJ1-1; D: -
CDR3: CASSPGLAGVLSYNEQFF; DNA: TGTGCCAGCAGCCCCGGACTAGCGGGGGTCCTCTCCTACAATGAGCAGTTCTTC; V: TRBV5-6; J: TRBJ2-1; D: TRBD2
CDR3: CASSPARRTSRQETQYF; DNA: TGTGCCAGCTCACCAGCCCGCCGAACTAGCAGACAAGAGACCCAGTACTTC; V: TRBV18; J: TRBJ2-5; D: -
CDR3: CASSRGWGGDEKLFF; DNA: TGCGCCAGCAGCCGTGGTTGGGGGGGAGATGAAAAACTGTTTTTT; V: TRBV4-3; J: TRBJ1-4; D: -
CDR3: CASSYDRKAYEQYF; DNA: TGTGCCAGCAGTTACGACAGAAAAGCCTACGAGCAGTACTTC; V: TRBV6-5; J: TRBJ2-7; D: -
CDR3: CASSLGPGKDADTQYF; DNA: TGTGCCAGCAGCTTGGGGCCAGGGAAGGACGCAGATACGCAGTATTTT; V: TRBV5-4; J: TRBJ2-3; D: -
CDR3: CASSGSGGPYNEQFF; DNA: TGTGCCAGCAGTGGCTCGGGAGGACCATACAATGAGCAGTTCTTC; V: TRBV6-4; J: TRBJ2-1; D: TRBD2
CDR3: CASDSGTSGGKETQYF; DNA: TGTGCTAGTGACTCCGGGACTAGCGGGGGCAAAGAGACCCAGTACTTC; V: TRBV12-5; J: TRBJ2-5; D: TRBD2
CDR3: CASSLGAVSSYNSPLHF; DNA: TGTGCCAGCAGCTTGGGGGCCGTAAGCTCCTATAATTCACCCCTCCACTTT; V: TRBV5-4; J: TRBJ1-6; D: -